The entry below describes one T cell receptor beta chain. The data were obtained in a study of CD8+ T cells in alopecia areata. From alopecia areata patients, lesional scalp punch biopsies and peripheral blood were collected. It was cDNA, reverse transcribed from extracted RNA, that served as the sequencing template. Assay used: immunoSEQ multiplex PCR; TCRdb lists only in-frame clones, some missing. The table includes 65,000 to 95,000 clones, about 53% detected once. Unmatched junction bases numbered 12, after V lost 4 bases and J lost 8 bases. Germline CDR1 and CDR2: SNHLY and FYNNEI. This CDR3 is built from 15 residues.

Sequencing was done on a sample of NKG2D-high CD8+ T cells sorted from blood. The TCR sequence derives from a human donor with alopecia areata. The rearrangement uses TRBV2 and TRBJ1-2, with TRBD1 identical over 8 bases. The CDR3 DNA sequence: TGTGCCAGCAGTGGAAAGACGAACAGGGGGTTCGGCTACACCTTC. This codes for CASSGKTNRGFGYTF.